Listed below are T cell receptor beta chains from one sample, sequenced in a study of OX40 agonist ivuxolimab in advanced cancers. Clones were read by immunoSEQ multiplex PCR, and TCRdb kept only the in-frame ones, dropping some. The repertoire holds fewer than 60,000 clones, with around 87% as singletons. The sample in question was CD4+ or CD8+ T cells sorted from blood, obtained in a trial of the OX40 agonist ivuxolimab. The source of these receptors is an adult with an advanced solid tumor such as melanoma, head and neck, liver or kidney cancer. Each CDR3 is given with its conserved first and last residue. D genes are given only for firm matches. Size tells how often a clone was seen (once, few, many) or the class of an expanded clone, and some rows leave it out.

CDR3 protein,CDR3 DNA,clone size,J gene,D gene,V gene
CASSESDPIGGANNEQFF,TGCGCCAGCAGTGAGTCGGATCCCATCGGCGGGGCGAACAATGAGCAGTTCTTC,.,TRBJ2-1,.,TRBV10-1
CASSETRDRSGYTF,TGTGCCAGCAGTGAGACCAGGGACAGGTCGGGCTACACCTTC,.,TRBJ1-2,TRBD1,TRBV2
CASSLTQHSNQPQHF,TGTGCCAGCAGTTTAACACAGCATAGCAATCAGCCCCAGCATTTT,.,TRBJ1-5,.,TRBV27
CASSQEGLRPDTQYF,TGCGCCAGCAGCCAAGAGGGACTCAGGCCAGATACGCAGTATTTT,.,TRBJ2-3,.,TRBV4-1
CASSPISSAVEQYF,TGTGCCAGCTCACCTATTTCTTCTGCGGTGGAGCAGTACTTC,.,TRBJ2-7,.,TRBV18
CASSLRAGGPPLHF,TGTGCCAGCAGCTTACGGGCAGGGGGTCCCCCCCTCCACTTT,.,TRBJ1-6,TRBD1,TRBV7-7
CASSLGPGNTEAFF,TGCGCCAGCAGCTTGGGACCCGGGAACACTGAAGCTTTCTTT,.,TRBJ1-1,.,TRBV5-1
CASSLGDEQYF,TGCGCCAGCAGCCTAGGGGACGAGCAGTACTTC,few,TRBJ2-7,.,TRBV4-1
CASSQVFYGYTF,TGTGCCAGCAGCCAGGTATTCTATGGCTACACCTTC,.,TRBJ1-2,.,TRBV7-2
CASSLGVGGANVLTF,TGCGCCAGCAGCTTGGGGGTAGGTGGGGCCAACGTCCTGACTTTC,.,TRBJ2-6,.,TRBV5-1
CASSLGAGQGSQETQYF,TGTGCCAGCAGCCTGGGAGCCGGACAGGGGAGCCAAGAGACCCAGTACTTC,.,TRBJ2-5,TRBD1,TRBV5-4
CASSSVFPSGIRTDTQYF,TGTGCCAGCAGTTCGGTCTTTCCCAGCGGGATTCGCACAGATACGCAGTATTTT,.,TRBJ2-3,TRBD2,TRBV28
CASSFRDRRDSPLHF,TGTGCCAGCAGCTTCCGGGACAGGAGGGATTCACCCCTCCACTTT,.,TRBJ1-6,TRBD1,TRBV5-8
CASSSDGGNYGYTF,TGTGCCAGCAGTTCGGACGGGGGAAACTATGGCTACACCTTC,.,TRBJ1-2,.,TRBV27
CAIRDGGGYEAFF,TGTGCCATCCGAGATGGGGGGGGCTATGAAGCTTTCTTT,.,TRBJ1-1,.,TRBV2
CASSLRGINNEQFF,TGTGCCAGCAGCTTACGGGGGATCAACAATGAGCAGTTCTTC,once,TRBJ2-1,.,TRBV5-6
CASSPGLEGEPQHF,TGTGCCAGCAGCCCGGGCCTAGAGGGTGAGCCCCAGCATTTT,.,TRBJ1-5,.,TRBV5-4
CASSLRGKNTGELFF,TGTGCCAGCAGCTTACGGGGAAAGAACACCGGGGAGCTGTTTTTT,.,TRBJ2-2,.,TRBV13
CASSAQGQNTEAFF,TGTGCCAGCAGCGCCCAGGGACAGAACACTGAAGCTTTCTTT,once,TRBJ1-1,.,TRBV7-2
CASSLAGRDGYTF,TGTGCCAGCAGCTTAGCTGGAAGAGATGGCTACACCTTC,.,TRBJ1-2,.,TRBV7-8
CASSPSRGAQDEQYF,TGTGCCAGCAGCCCGAGTCGGGGGGCACAAGACGAGCAGTACTTC,.,TRBJ2-7,.,TRBV9
CASSILGTRPGELFF,TGTGCCAGTAGTATACTCGGGACTAGACCCGGGGAGCTGTTTTTT,.,TRBJ2-2,TRBD2,TRBV19